This entry lists 4 T cell receptor beta chains sequenced from one sample in a study of cytomegalovirus exposure and HLA in healthy donors. The PCR used 60 Vbeta and 13 Jbeta primers. The method was immunoSEQ multiplex PCR; TCRdb's version includes in-frame clones alone and lacks a portion of them. The table includes some 150,000 clones, 65% to 90% detected once. Source material: PBMCs. The receptors derive from a woman aged 50 to 60 in good health and CMV-seropositive.

This chain connects TRBV27 to TRBJ1-2; 7 bases line up with TRBD1. J was trimmed by 3 bases and V by 5 bases; bases with no gene match: 6. Germline-derived CDR1 and CDR2 are MNHEY and SMNVEV (reference sequence). The length of the CDR3 is 14 residues. The CDR3: CASSTLGTDYGYTF. Written as DNA, the CDR3 is TGTGCCAGCAGTACCTTAGGGACAGACTATGGCTACACCTTC.

Details on this clone: One end of the junction does not line up with germline, which may come from a read error. The sample contains more than one DNA sequence encoding this CDR3. V and J are TRBV4-1 and TRBJ1-2, with 11 bases aligning to TRBD1. This CDR3 contains 14 residues. CDR1 is MGHRA and CDR2 is YSYEKL in the germline V gene. CDR3 nucleotide sequence: TGTGCCAGCAGCCAGGACAGGGGGCTGCGTGGCTACACCTTC. It specifies CASSQDRGLRGYTF.

This clone was picked up a small number of times. The chain combines TRBV5-4 with TRBJ2-7; perhaps TRBD2 as D (5 bases). Looked up from germline, CDR1 is SGHNT and CDR2 is YYREEE (reference sequence). Trimming cost V 0 bases and J 7 bases, with 17 bases left between them. The CDR3 loop spans 15 amino acids. The CDR3 spells CASSLDGGHGWEQYF. The CDR3 DNA reads TGTGCCAGCAGCTTGGATGGCGGGCATGGGTGGGAGCAGTACTTC.

The chain employs TRBV14 and TRBJ1-2, with 8 bases matching TRBD1. This CDR3 region has 15 residues. V lost 0 bases to trimming and J lost 6 bases; unmatched junction nucleotides: 6. Germline V CDR1 and CDR2: SGHDN, FVKESK. CDR3 sequence reads: CASSQDNRRGHGYTF. CDR3 nucleotides: TGTGCCAGCAGCCAAGATAACCGCAGGGGGCATGGCTACACCTTC.